One T cell receptor (beta chain) is described in this entry. Antigen: not known. The sample belongs to a study of CD8 T cells in Susac syndrome. Study as a whole: The Susac syndrome patients were therapy-naive, on corticosteroids, or on intravenous immunoglobulin alone at blood draw.

The authors reverse transcribed about 0.45 to 1 ug RNA with random hexamers. By means of immunoSEQ multiplex PCR, TCR beta CDR3 spanning 54 Vbeta and 13 Jbeta underwent amplification. MiXCR, applied by TCRdb to the immunoSEQ multiplex PCR reads, yields one record per CDR3 protein. The sample yields more than 150,000 distinct CDR3 sequences, more than 90% seen once. Trimming left V 1 base short and J 4 bases short, with 6 bases between. Germline assignment: CDR1 GTSNPN and CDR2 SVGIG (reference sequence). The CDR3 has 12 residues. The study's findings and limits: The authors found no clonal expansion in Susac syndrome CD4+ T cell repertoires.

TEMRA cells were enriched by FACS, while CD8+ and CD4+ T cells were obtained through a negative isolation that was performed magnetically. Sequenced sample: CD4+ T cells from PBMCs. The chain recombines TRBV30 with TRBJ2-3; unclear D gene. The origin of this receptor is a human donor with Susac syndrome. The DNA of the CDR3 is TGTGCCTGGAGTGGGATCGCAGATACGCAGTATTTT. Translating gives CAWSGIADTQYF.